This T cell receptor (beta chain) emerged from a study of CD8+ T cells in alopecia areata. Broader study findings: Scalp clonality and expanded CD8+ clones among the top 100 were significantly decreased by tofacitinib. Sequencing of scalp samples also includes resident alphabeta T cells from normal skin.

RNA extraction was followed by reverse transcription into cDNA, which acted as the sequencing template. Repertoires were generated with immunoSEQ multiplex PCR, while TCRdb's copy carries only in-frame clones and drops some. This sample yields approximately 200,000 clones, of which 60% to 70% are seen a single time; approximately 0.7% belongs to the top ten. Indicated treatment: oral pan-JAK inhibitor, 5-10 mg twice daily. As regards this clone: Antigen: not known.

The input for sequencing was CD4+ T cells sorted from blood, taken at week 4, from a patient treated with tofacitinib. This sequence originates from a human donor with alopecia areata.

The CDR3 here is CASSLGQTNGYTF. The DNA of the CDR3 is TGTGCCAGCAGCTTAGGGCAGACAAATGGCTACACCTTC. The chain carries TRBV7-2 and TRBJ1-2, with unresolved D. Germline CDR1 and CDR2: SGHTA and FQGNSA. V was trimmed by 1 base and J by 6 bases, leaving 9 bases between them. This CDR3 is built from 13 residues.